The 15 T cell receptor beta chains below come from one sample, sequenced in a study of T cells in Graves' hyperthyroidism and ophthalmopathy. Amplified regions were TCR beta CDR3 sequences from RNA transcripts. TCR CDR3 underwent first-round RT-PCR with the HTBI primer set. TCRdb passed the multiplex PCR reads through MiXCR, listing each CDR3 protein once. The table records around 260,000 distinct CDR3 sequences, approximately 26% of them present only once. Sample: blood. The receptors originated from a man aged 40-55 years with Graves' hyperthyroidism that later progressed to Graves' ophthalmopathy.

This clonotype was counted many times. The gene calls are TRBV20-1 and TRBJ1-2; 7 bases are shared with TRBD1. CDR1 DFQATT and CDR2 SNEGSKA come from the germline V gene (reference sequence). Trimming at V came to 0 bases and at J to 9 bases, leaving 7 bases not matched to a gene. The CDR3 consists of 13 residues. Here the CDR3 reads CSARDTIRGSYTF. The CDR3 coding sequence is TGCAGTGCTAGAGACACAATCAGGGGGAGCTACACCTTC.

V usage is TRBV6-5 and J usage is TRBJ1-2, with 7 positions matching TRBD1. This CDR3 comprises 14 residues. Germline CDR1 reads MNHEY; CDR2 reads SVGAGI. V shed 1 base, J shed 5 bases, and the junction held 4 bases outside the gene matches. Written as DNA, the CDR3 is TGTGCCAGCAGTTACTATCGACAGGGATATGGCTACACCTTC. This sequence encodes CASSYYRQGYGYTF.

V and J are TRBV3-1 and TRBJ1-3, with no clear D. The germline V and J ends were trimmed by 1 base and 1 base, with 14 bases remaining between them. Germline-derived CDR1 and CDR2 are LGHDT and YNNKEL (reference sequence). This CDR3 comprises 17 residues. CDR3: CASSQGFQRASGNTIYF. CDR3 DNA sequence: TGTGCCAGCAGCCAAGGATTTCAGCGGGCTTCTGGAAACACCATATATTTT. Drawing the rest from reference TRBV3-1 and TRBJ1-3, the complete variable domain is DTAVSQTPKYLVTQMGNDKSIKCEQNLGHDTMYWYKQDSKKFLKIMFSYNNKELIINETVPNRFSPKSPDKAHLNLHINSLELGDSAVYFCASSQGFQRASGNTIYFGEGSWLTVV.

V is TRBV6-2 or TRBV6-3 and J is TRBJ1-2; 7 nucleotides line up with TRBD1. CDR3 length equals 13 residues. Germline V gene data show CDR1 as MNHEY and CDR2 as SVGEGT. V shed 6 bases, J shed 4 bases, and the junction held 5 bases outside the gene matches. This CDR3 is CASRLGGGYGYTF. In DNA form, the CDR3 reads TGTGCCAGCAGACTAGGGGGCGGCTATGGCTACACCTTC.

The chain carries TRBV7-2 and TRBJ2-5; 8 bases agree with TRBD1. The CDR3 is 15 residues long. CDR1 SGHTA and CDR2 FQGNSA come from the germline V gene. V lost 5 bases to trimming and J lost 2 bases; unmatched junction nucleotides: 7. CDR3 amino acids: CASSLRYRGQETQYF. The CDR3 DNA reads TGTGCCAGCAGCCTCAGATACAGGGGGCAAGAGACCCAGTACTTC.

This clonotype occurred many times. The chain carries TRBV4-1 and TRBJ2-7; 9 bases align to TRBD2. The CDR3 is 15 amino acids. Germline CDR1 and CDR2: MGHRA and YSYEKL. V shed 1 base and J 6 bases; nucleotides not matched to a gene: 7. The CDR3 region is CASSQAGTSFPEQYF. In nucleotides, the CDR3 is TGCGCCAGCAGCCAAGCCGGGACTAGCTTCCCCGAGCAGTACTTC.

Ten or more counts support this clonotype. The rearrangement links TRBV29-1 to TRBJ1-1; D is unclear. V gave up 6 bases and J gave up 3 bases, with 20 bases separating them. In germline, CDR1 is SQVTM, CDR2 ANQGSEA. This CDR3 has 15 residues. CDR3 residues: CSVAPGVGMDTEAFF. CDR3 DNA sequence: TGCAGCGTGGCTCCTGGGGTGGGGATGGACACTGAAGCTTTCTTT.

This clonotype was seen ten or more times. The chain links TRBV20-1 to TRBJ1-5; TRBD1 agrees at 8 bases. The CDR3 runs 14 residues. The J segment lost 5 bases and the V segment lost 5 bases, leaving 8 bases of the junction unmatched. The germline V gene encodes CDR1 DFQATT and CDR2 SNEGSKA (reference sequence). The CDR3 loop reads CSALDRGQYQPQHF. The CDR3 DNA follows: TGCAGTGCTCTCGACAGGGGCCAGTATCAGCCCCAGCATTTT.

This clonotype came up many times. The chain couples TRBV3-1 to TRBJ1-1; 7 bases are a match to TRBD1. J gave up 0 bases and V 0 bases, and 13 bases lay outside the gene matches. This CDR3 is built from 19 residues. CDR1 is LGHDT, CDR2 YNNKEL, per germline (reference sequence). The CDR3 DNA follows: TGTGCCAGCAGCCAAGATTTTAGGGGACAGAGACAATTGAACACTGAAGCTTTCTTT. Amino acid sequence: CASSQDFRGQRQLNTEAFF. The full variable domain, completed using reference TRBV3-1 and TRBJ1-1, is DTAVSQTPKYLVTQMGNDKSIKCEQNLGHDTMYWYKQDSKKFLKIMFSYNNKELIINETVPNRFSPKSPDKAHLNLHINSLELGDSAVYFCASSQDFRGQRQLNTEAFFGQGTRLTVV.

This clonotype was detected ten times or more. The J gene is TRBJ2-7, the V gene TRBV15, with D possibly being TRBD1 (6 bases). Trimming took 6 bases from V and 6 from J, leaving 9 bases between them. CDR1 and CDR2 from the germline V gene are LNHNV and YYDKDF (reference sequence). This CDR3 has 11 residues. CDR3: CATSSTGEQYF. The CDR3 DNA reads TGTGCCACCAGTTCGACAGGCGAGCAGTACTTC.

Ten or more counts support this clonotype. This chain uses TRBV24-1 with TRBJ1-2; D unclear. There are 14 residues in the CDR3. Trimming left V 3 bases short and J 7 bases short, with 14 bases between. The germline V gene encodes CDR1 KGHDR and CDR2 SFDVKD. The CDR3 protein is CATSDQARSFGYTF. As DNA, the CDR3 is TGTGCCACCAGTGATCAAGCCAGGAGTTTTGGCTACACCTTC.

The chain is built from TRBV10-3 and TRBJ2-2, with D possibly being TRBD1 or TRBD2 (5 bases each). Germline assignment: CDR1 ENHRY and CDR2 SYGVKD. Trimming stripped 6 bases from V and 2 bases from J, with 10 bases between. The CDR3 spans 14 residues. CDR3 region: CAIRGTGNTGELFF. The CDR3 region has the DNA TGTGCCATCAGAGGGACGGGCAACACCGGGGAGCTGTTTTTT.

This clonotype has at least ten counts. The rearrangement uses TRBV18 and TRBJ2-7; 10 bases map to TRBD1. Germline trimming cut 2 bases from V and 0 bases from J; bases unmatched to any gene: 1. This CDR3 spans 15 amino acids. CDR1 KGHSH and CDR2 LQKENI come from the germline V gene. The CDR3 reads CASSPGQGGSYEQYF. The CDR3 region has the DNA TGTGCCAGCTCACCAGGACAGGGGGGCTCCTACGAGCAGTACTTC.

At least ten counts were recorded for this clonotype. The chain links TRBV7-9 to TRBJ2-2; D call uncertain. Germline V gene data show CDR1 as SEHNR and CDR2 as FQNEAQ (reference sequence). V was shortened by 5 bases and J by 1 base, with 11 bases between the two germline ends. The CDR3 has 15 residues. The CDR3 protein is CASSPFRQNTGELFF. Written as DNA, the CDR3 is TGTGCCAGCAGCCCCTTCCGACAGAACACCGGGGAGCTGTTTTTT.

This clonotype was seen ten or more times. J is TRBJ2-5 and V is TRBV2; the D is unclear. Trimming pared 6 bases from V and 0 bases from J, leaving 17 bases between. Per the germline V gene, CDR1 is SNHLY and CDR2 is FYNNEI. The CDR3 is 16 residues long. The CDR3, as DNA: TGTGCCAGCAGCGTCCCCGGACGTACGTACCAAGAGACCCAGTACTTC. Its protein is CASSVPGRTYQETQYF.